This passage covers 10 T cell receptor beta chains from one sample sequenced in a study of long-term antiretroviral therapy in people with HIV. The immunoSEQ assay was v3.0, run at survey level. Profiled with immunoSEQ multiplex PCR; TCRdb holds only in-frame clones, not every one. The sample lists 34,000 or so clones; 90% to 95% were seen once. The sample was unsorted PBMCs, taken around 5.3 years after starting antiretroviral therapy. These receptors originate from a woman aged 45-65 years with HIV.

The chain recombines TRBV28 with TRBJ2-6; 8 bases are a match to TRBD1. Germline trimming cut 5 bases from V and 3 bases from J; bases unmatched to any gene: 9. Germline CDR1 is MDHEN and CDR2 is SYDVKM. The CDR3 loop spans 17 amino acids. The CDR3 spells CASSPPQGAGGANVLTF. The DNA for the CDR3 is TGTGCCAGCAGTCCTCCGCAGGGGGCGGGTGGGGCCAACGTCCTGACTTTC.

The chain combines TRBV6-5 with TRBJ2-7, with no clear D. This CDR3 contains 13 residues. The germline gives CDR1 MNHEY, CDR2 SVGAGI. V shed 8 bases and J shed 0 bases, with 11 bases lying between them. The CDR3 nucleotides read TGTGCCAGCCAAAGCCGGATCTCCTACGAGCAGTACTTC. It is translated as CASQSRISYEQYF.

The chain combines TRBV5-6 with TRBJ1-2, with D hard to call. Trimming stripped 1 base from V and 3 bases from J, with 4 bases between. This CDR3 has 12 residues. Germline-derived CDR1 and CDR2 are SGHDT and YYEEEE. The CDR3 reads CASSLKDYGYTF. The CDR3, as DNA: TGTGCCAGCAGCTTGAAGGACTATGGCTACACCTTC. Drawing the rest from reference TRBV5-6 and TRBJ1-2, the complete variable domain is DAGVTQSPTHLIKTRGQQVTLRCSPKSGHDTVSWYQQALGQGPQFIFQYYEEEERQRGNFPDRFSGHQFPNYSSELNVNALLLGDSALYLCASSLKDYGYTFGSGTRLTVV.

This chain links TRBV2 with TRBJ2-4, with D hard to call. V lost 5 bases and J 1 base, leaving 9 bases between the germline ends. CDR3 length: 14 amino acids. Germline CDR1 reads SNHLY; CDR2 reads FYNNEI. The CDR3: CASSPSVAKNIQYF. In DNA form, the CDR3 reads TGTGCCAGCAGTCCCTCAGTGGCCAAAAACATTCAGTACTTC.

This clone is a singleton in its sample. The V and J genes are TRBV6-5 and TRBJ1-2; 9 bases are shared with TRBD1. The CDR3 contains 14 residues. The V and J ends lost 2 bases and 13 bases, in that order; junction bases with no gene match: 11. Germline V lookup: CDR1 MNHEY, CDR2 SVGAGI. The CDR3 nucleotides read TGTGCCAGCAGTTACGACCGGGACAGGGCCCCAGGCACCTTC. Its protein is CASSYDRDRAPGTF.

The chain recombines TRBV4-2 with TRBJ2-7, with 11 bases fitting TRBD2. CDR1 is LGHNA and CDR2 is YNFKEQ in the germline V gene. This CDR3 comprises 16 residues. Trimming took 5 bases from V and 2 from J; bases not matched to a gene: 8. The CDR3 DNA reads TGTGCCAGCAGCTCTCTAGCGGGGGGCGCCGCCTACGAGCAGTACTTC. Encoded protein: CASSSLAGGAAYEQYF.

CDR3 nucleotide sequence: TGTGCCAGTAGTTCGACAGGGGGCAATCAGCCCCAGCATTTT. Translation: CASSSTGGNQPQHF. The rearrangement links TRBV19 to TRBJ1-5; TRBD1 matches 8 bases. The ends lost 5 bases at V and 2 bases at J; junction bases unmatched: 2. CDR3 length: 14 amino acids. Per germline, CDR1 LNHDA and CDR2 SQIVND (reference sequence).

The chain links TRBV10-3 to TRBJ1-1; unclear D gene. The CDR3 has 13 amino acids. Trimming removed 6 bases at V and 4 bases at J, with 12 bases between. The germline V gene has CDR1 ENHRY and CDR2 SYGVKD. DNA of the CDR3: TGTGCCATCAGGGTATCCCGGGGCACTGAAGCTTTCTTT. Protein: CAIRVSRGTEAFF.

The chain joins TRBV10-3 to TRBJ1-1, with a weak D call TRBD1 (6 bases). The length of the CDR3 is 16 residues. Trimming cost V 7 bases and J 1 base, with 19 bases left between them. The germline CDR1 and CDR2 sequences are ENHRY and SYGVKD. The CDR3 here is CAITLSGGAQNTEAFF. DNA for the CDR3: TGTGCCATCACCCTCTCGGGGGGGGCCCAGAACACTGAAGCTTTCTTT.

CDR3 sequence: CASSWGAGVYGYTF. CDR3 coding DNA: TGTGCCAGCAGTTGGGGTGCAGGGGTCTATGGCTACACCTTC. This chain joins TRBV28 and TRBJ1-2; maybe TRBD1 (6 bases). The V and J ends lost 4 bases and 4 bases respectively, with 13 bases between them. Germline V gene data show CDR1 as MDHEN and CDR2 as SYDVKM. This CDR3 comprises 14 residues.